In this sample, the clone carrying this T cell receptor beta chain turned up a few times. Its antigen is currently unknown. The sample originates from a study of response to subunit inactivated influenza vaccine. CDR3 length equals 15 residues. Germline-derived CDR1 and CDR2 are KGHSH and LQKENI. V was trimmed by 3 bases and J by 4 bases, leaving 13 bases between them. Findings and limits, study-wide: The authors suggested that every seasonal influenza vaccination recruits few new T cells.

TCRdb fed the RT-PCR reads into MiXCR, producing one record per CDR3 protein. Seen here are roughly 500,000 distinct CDR3 sequences, roughly 25% observed once, and the top ten hold about 3%. The data also belong to a second study, concerning T cells expressing NK-cell markers. This second report adds: For TCR beta, cDNA was produced by 5'RACE template switching with UMIs. The study drew TCR beta repertoires from sorted CD3+CD56+NKG2C+, CD3+CD56+NKG2C- and CD3+CD56-NKG2C+ T cells. Serological testing identified seven of the eight sequenced donors as HCMV-seropositive and one as seronegative.

This chain joins TRBV18 and TRBJ2-1; D might be TRBD1 or TRBD2, each matching 5 bases. The receptor's source is a man aged 50-60 years who received an inactivated influenza vaccine. The sequenced sample was CD4+ T cells sorted from PBMCs, obtained about 13 days after vaccination. CDR3 region: CASSPPGTKYNEQFF. DNA of the CDR3: TGTGCCAGCTCACCTCCCGGGACGAAATACAATGAGCAGTTCTTC.